Each of the 21 T cell receptor beta chains below was sequenced from the same sample in a study of blood T cells in healthy people across ages. A second PCR of about 6 to 11 cycles used a sample-barcoded 5' primer and a J-beta primer mix. TCRdb recomputed calls from the 5' RACE reads with MiXCR, one row per CDR3 protein. The sample carries hundreds of thousands of distinct CDR3 sequences, about 20% recorded once. What was sequenced was blood. Source of these receptors: an older man in good health.

This clonotype has at least ten counts. The CDR3 reads CASSLEGQAQETQYF. The CDR3, as DNA: TGCGCCAGCAGCTTGGAGGGACAAGCACAAGAGACCCAGTACTTC. This chain uses TRBV5-1 with TRBJ2-5; D may be TRBD1 (6 bases). V gave up 0 bases and J gave up 2 bases, with 11 bases separating them. The CDR3 length is 15 residues. Germline V gene sequence: CDR1 SGHRS, CDR2 YFSETQ.

This clonotype occurred a few times. This chain links TRBV6-2 or TRBV6-3 with TRBJ2-7; D gene uncertain. V gave up 3 bases and J gave up 0 bases, with 12 bases separating them. Germline V CDR1 and CDR2: MNHEY, SVGEGT. The CDR3 runs 15 residues. CDR3: CASSYGQSLSYEQYV. As DNA, the CDR3 is TGTGCCAGCAGTTATGGGCAGAGCCTCTCCTACGAGCAGTACGTC.

The J gene is TRBJ2-3, the V gene TRBV12-3 or TRBV12-4; D gene uncertain. The CDR3 is 11 amino acids. Trimming removed 6 bases at V and 4 bases at J, with 5 bases between. Written as DNA, the CDR3 is TGTGCCAGCAGATCAGCAGATACGCAGTATTTT. Its translation is CASRSADTQYF.

This clonotype was seen a handful of times. V usage is TRBV4-2 and J usage is TRBJ2-1; TRBD2 might be the D (6 bases). This CDR3 contains 15 residues. Trimming shortened V by 3 bases and J by 9 bases, and 18 bases separated the two germline ends. Germline values: CDR1 LGHNA, CDR2 YNFKEQ. CDR3 DNA: TGTGCCAGCAGCCAGGGTAGGGAGGTACTGGGTGAGCAGTTCTTC. Translation gives CASSQGREVLGEQFF.

This clonotype was observed a handful of times. This chain uses TRBV7-2 with TRBJ1-2; D not resolved. This CDR3 spans 16 amino acids. Per the germline V gene, CDR1 is SGHTA and CDR2 is FQGNSA. V was cut by 5 bases and J by 0 bases, with 16 bases left in between. The CDR3 region is CASSPSLGRSNYGYTF. DNA of the CDR3: TGTGCCAGCAGCCCTAGCCTAGGGAGATCTAACTATGGCTACACCTTC.

The J gene is TRBJ1-2, the V gene TRBV5-6; D is ambiguous. Germline V gene lookup returns CDR1 SGHDT and CDR2 YYEEEE. This CDR3 contains 14 residues. The germline V and J ends were trimmed by 0 bases and 3 bases, with 9 bases remaining between them. The DNA for the CDR3 is TGTGCCAGCAGCTTGGGAGTTGGGGACTATGGCTACACCTTC. Translation: CASSLGVGDYGYTF.

V and J are TRBV5-1 and TRBJ1-1, with 9 bases lining up with TRBD1. Losses at the gene ends were 4 bases for V and 1 base for J; bases not matched to a gene: 8. There are 16 residues in the CDR3. The germline gives CDR1 SGHRS, CDR2 YFSETQ. CDR3 region: CASSRVGTGSNTEAFF. The CDR3 DNA reads TGCGCCAGCAGCCGGGTCGGGACAGGGTCGAACACTGAAGCTTTCTTT.

This clonotype has a handful of counts. The CDR3 bases are TGTGCCAGCAGTTCCCGGGACAGGGCTCCTGAGCAGTTCTTC. This translates into CASSSRDRAPEQFF. This rearrangement joins TRBV12-3 or TRBV12-4 to TRBJ2-1; 9 nucleotides align to TRBD1. This CDR3 region has 14 residues. V trimming: 4 bases; J trimming: 9 bases; junction bases outside the gene matches: 7.

The chain recombines TRBV15 with TRBJ1-6, with unresolved D. CDR1 and CDR2 (germline): LNHNV, YYDKDF (reference sequence). Trimming pared 5 bases from V and 6 bases from J, leaving 14 bases between. The CDR3 length is 15 residues. The CDR3 is CATSPREQSNSPLHF. The CDR3 DNA follows: TGTGCCACCAGCCCGCGAGAGCAGAGTAATTCACCCCTCCACTTT.

The table lists this clonotype with a few counts. The genes are TRBV7-9 and TRBJ2-5; D unclear. The germline gives CDR1 SEHNR, CDR2 FQNEAQ (reference sequence). The CDR3 has 12 residues. V was cut by 4 bases and J by 5 bases, with 8 bases left in between. CDR3 region: CASSYHWETQYF. In DNA form, the CDR3 reads TGTGCCAGCAGCTATCACTGGGAGACCCAGTACTTC.

This clonotype turned up a few times. CDR3 amino acids: CASSSQSTSLITVTQYF. The CDR3 DNA reads TGTGCCAGCAGCTCTCAATCGACTAGCCTTATTACTGTGACCCAGTACTTC. The chain recombines TRBV6-1 with TRBJ2-5, with 7 bases matching TRBD2. Unmatched junction bases numbered 20, after V lost 6 bases and J lost 7 bases. Per the germline V gene, CDR1 is MNHNS and CDR2 is SASEGT. The CDR3 is 17 amino acids.

This clonotype has more than one count but fewer than ten. The chain carries TRBV20-1 and TRBJ2-3; D perhaps matches TRBD1 (6 bases). This CDR3 region has 15 residues. With 5 bases removed from V and 0 bases from J, the gap between germline ends came to 15 bases. CDR1 is DFQATT, CDR2 SNEGSKA, per germline (reference sequence). The CDR3 coding sequence is TGCAGTGCTGGGGTTACAGGGTTCAGCACAGATACGCAGTATTTT. Protein: CSAGVTGFSTDTQYF.

This clonotype was seen ten or more times. The J gene is TRBJ2-7, the V gene TRBV7-2; D is perhaps TRBD1 (6 bases). This CDR3 region has 15 residues. Trimming took 4 bases from V and 2 from J, leaving 15 bases between them. Germline V lookup: CDR1 SGHTA, CDR2 FQGNSA. The CDR3 loop reads CASSSRGAGAYEQYF. CDR3 sequence (DNA): TGTGCCAGCAGCTCCCGCGGAGCAGGGGCCTACGAGCAGTACTTC.

This chain joins TRBV7-9 and TRBJ1-3; D call uncertain. Germline V CDR1 and CDR2: SEHNR, FQNEAQ (reference sequence). V shed 4 bases and J shed 0 bases, with 10 bases lying between them. The CDR3 contains 15 residues. CDR3 nucleotide sequence: TGTGCCAGCAGCTCGGTCCTGAGCTCTGGAAACACCATATATTTT. Encoded protein: CASSSVLSSGNTIYF.

This clonotype showed up just a few times. The chain couples TRBV12-3 or TRBV12-4 to TRBJ2-3; D may be TRBD1 or TRBD2 (6 bases each). Trimming shortened V by 8 bases and J by 0 bases, and 18 bases separated the two germline ends. This CDR3 has 16 residues. CDR3 in DNA: TGTGCCAGCGACGGACTAACAGGGAAAAGCACAGATACGCAGTATTTT. Protein: CASDGLTGKSTDTQYF.

Regarding this clonotype: A read error is possible here, since a much larger clone lies one base away. V gene TRBV4-3 combines with J gene TRBJ1-4, with TRBD1 matching over 12 bases. The germline CDR1 and CDR2 sequences are LGHNA and YSLEER. The length of the CDR3 is 15 residues. Losses at the gene ends were 3 bases for V and 6 bases for J; bases not matched to a gene: 2. CDR3 in DNA: TGCGCCAGCAGCCAGGGACAGGGGGCGGATGAAAAACTGTTTTTT. Its translation: CASSQGQGADEKLFF.

CDR3 bases: TGCGCCAGCAGCTTCCGACAGGGGGGTAGCACAGATACGCAGTATTTT. It specifies CASSFRQGGSTDTQYF. The chain couples TRBV5-1 to TRBJ2-3; 9 bases are shared with TRBD1. Trimming took 2 bases from V and 0 from J; bases not matched to a gene: 4. Germline CDR1 SGHRS, CDR2 YFSETQ. This CDR3 spans 16 amino acids. Looking up the rest from reference TRBV5-1 and TRBJ2-3 gives the full variable domain: KAGVTQTPRYLIKTRGQQVTLSCSPISGHRSVSWYQQTPGQGLQFLFEYFSETQRNKGNFPGRFSGRQFSNSRSEMNVSTLELGDSALYLCASSFRQGGSTDTQYFGPGTRLTVL.

This clonotype showed up just a few times. The chain employs TRBV4-1 and TRBJ1-4; no clear D gene. CDR1 MGHRA and CDR2 YSYEKL come from the germline V gene. V lost 3 bases and J 9 bases, leaving 5 bases between the germline ends. This CDR3 contains 11 residues. As DNA, the CDR3 is TGCGCCAGCAGCCACCACCAAAAACTGTTTTTT. This codes for CASSHHQKLFF.

CDR3 sequence (DNA): TGTGCCATCAGTGATGGCAGGGGCACAGATACGCAGTATTTT. Its translation: CAISDGRGTDTQYF. This chain uses TRBV10-3 with TRBJ2-3; D is perhaps TRBD1 (5 bases). V gave up 3 bases and J gave up 1 base, with 8 bases separating them. Germline V CDR1 and CDR2: ENHRY, SYGVKD. CDR3 length: 14 amino acids.

V is TRBV4-1 and J is TRBJ1-2; D uncertain. Trimming pared 3 bases from V and 4 bases from J, leaving 6 bases between. Germline-derived CDR1 and CDR2 are MGHRA and YSYEKL. The CDR3 is 12 residues long. The CDR3 protein is CASSQTTYGYTF. In nucleotides, the CDR3 is TGCGCCAGCAGCCAGACCACCTATGGCTACACCTTC.

For the CDR3, the DNA is TGTGCCAGCTCACCCGATGACAGGGTGGGCACTGAAGCTTTCTTT. It specifies CASSPDDRVGTEAFF. V gene TRBV18 combines with J gene TRBJ1-1, with 7 bases fitting TRBD1. In germline, CDR1 is KGHSH, CDR2 LQKENI. The length of the CDR3 is 15 residues. The V and J ends lost 3 bases and 4 bases, in that order; junction bases with no gene match: 8.